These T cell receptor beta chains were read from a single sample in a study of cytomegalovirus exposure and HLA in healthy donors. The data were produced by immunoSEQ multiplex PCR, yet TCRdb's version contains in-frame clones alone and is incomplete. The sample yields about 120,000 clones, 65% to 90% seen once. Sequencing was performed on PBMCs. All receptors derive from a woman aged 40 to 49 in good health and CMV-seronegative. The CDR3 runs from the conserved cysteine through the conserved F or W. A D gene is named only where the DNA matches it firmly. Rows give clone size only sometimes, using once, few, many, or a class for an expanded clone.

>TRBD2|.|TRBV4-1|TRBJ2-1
CASSQGSQAGLALNEQFF
TGCGCCAGCAGCCAAGGGTCACAAGCGGGGCTTGCTCTCAATGAGCAGTTCTTC
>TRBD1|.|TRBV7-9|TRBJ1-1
CAGSVGDRAEAFF
TGTGCCGGCAGCGTCGGGGACAGGGCTGAAGCTTTCTTT
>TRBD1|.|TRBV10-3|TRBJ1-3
CAIRPNRDRSSGNTIYF
TGTGCCATCAGGCCAAATCGGGACAGAAGCTCTGGAAACACCATATATTTT
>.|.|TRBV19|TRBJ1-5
CASSTTGPNQPQHF
TGTGCCAGTAGTACCACAGGGCCCAATCAGCCCCAGCATTTT
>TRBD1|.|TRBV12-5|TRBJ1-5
CASGLPGTGGLNQPQHF
TGTGCTAGTGGCCTTCCAGGGACAGGGGGACTAAATCAGCCCCAGCATTTT
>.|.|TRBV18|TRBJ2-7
CASSQTLRDSSSYEQYF
TGTGCCAGCTCACAAACACTCCGGGATTCGAGCTCCTACGAGCAGTACTTC
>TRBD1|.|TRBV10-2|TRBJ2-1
CASSESMFAGRGGDEQFF
TGCGCCAGCAGTGAGTCGATGTTTGCGGGTAGAGGGGGCGATGAGCAGTTCTTC
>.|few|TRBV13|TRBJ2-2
CASTMAGLGTGELFF
TGTGCCAGCACTATGGCGGGGTTGGGCACCGGGGAGCTGTTTTTT
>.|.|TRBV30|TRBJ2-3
CAWSPRSTDTQYF
TGTGCCTGGAGTCCCCGGAGCACAGATACGCAGTATTTT
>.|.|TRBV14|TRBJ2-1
CASSQAGKSSYNEQFF
TGTGCCAGCAGCCAGGCAGGGAAGAGCTCCTACAATGAGCAGTTCTTC
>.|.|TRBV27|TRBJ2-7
CASSSIQKDSTYEQYF
TGTGCCAGCAGTTCGATCCAAAAGGACAGTACCTACGAGCAGTACTTC
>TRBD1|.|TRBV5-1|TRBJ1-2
CASSSGQASGYGYTF
TGCGCCAGCAGCTCTGGACAGGCTTCTGGCTATGGCTACACCTTC
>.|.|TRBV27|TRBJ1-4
CASSRDTTLPGKLFF
TGTGCCAGCAGCAGGGACACCACGTTGCCGGGAAAACTGTTTTTT
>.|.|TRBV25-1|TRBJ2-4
CASSGDLDRDGGNIQYF
TGTGCCAGCAGTGGCGATCTCGACAGGGACGGGGGAAACATTCAGTACTTC
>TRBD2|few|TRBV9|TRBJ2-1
CASSPLLARSSYNEQFF
TGTGCCAGCAGCCCCCTACTAGCGAGGAGCTCCTACAATGAGCAGTTCTTC
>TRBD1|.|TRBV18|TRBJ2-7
CASSPTTGPYEQYF
TGTGCCAGCTCACCAACGACAGGGCCCTACGAGCAGTACTTC
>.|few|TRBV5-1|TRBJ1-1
CASNSGVGNTEAFF
TGCGCCAGCAACTCAGGGGTAGGGAACACTGAAGCTTTCTTT
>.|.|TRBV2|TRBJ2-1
CASSTQGYNEQFF
TGTGCCAGCAGTACTCAGGGCTACAATGAGCAGTTCTTC